This T cell receptor beta chain was profiled in a study of T cells in Graves' hyperthyroidism and ophthalmopathy. V dropped 4 bases and J dropped 4; count of bases not matched to a gene: 15. The CDR3 is made up of 20 amino acids. The germline CDR1 and CDR2 sequences are MGHRA and YSYEKL. There were TCR beta CDR3 regions amplified from RNA transcripts. First-round RT-PCR of the TCR CDR3 relied on the HTBI primer set. One entry per CDR3 protein, called by TCRdb with MiXCR from the multiplex PCR reads. The sample shows nearly 600,000 distinct CDR3 sequences, over 12% of them seen only once. This clonotype was sampled from a young woman with Graves' ophthalmopathy. The V gene is TRBV4-1, the J gene TRBJ2-1; 14 bases map to TRBD2. Sequences were obtained from blood. CDR3 in amino acids: CASSRTLRLAGGQGYNEQFF. The CDR3 region has the DNA TGCGCCAGCAGCCGGACCCTGAGACTAGCGGGAGGGCAGGGTTACAATGAGCAGTTCTTC.